This T cell receptor beta chain was identified in a study of T cells after yellow fever vaccination. Universal primer sites and UMIs were introduced during 5'RACE template-switching synthesis of TCR cDNA. TCRdb independently ran MiXCR on the 5' RACE reads; one entry per CDR3 protein. This table has hundreds of thousands of distinct CDR3 sequences, around 12% appearing once. Study observations and caveats: FACS-sorted repertoires could harbor abundant contaminating bulk-population clonotypes.

This clonotype was recorded a few times. Its target is not known. Germline V gene lookup returns CDR1 MNHEY and CDR2 SVGAGI. Trimming at V came to 2 bases and at J to 4 bases, leaving 20 bases not matched to a gene. The CDR3 loop spans 19 amino acids. The sequence came from a man younger than 45 who received the YFV17D yellow fever vaccine. J is TRBJ2-7 and V is TRBV6-5, with 7 bases lining up with TRBD1. This specimen was PBMCs, taken on the day of the yellow fever booster vaccination. The CDR3 loop reads CASSYRGRAASTRSYEQYF. The CDR3, as DNA: TGTGCCAGCAGTTACAGGGGGCGGGCGGCCTCCACCCGATCTTACGAGCAGTACTTC.